Presented here are 24 T cell receptor beta chains from one specimen sequenced in a study of tumor and adjacent non-tumor tissue in lung cancer. The library came from three nested PCR rounds adapted from ARM-PCR protocols. TCRdb reanalysed the multiplex PCR reads using MiXCR and keeps one entry per CDR3 protein. The sample includes 60,000 to 85,000 distinct CDR3 sequences, 60% to 85% of them seen just once. The template was RNA from unsorted bulk tissue. The sample was lung tumor tissue. The receptor source for this set is a woman aged 45-60 years with non-small cell lung cancer.

This clonotype was observed at least ten times. V is TRBV4-1 and J is TRBJ1-5, with TRBD1 identical over 9 bases. This CDR3 spans 15 amino acids. J was trimmed by 2 bases and V by 1 base; bases with no gene match: 0. Germline-derived CDR1 and CDR2 are MGHRA and YSYEKL. The CDR3 sequence: CASSQGDRGNQPQHF. In nucleotides, the CDR3 is TGCGCCAGCAGCCAAGGGGACAGGGGCAATCAGCCCCAGCATTTT.

This chain's CDR3 is CASSQEGTLAVYQETQYF. The CDR3 coding sequence is TGTGCCAGCAGCCAAGAAGGGACACTAGCGGTGTATCAAGAGACCCAGTACTTC. V is TRBV4-2 and J is TRBJ2-5; 8 positions match TRBD2. With 0 bases clipped from V and 2 bases from J, the junction kept 11 bases outside the gene matches. The CDR3 is made up of 18 amino acids. Germline CDR1 reads LGHNA; CDR2 reads YNFKEQ.

In regard to this clonotype: An end of the junction does not agree with germline; a read error may underlie this. CDR3 DNA: TGTAGCGGCACGGACAAATTCTACGAGCAGTACTTC. This codes for CSGTDKFYEQYF. This chain uses TRBV29-1 with TRBJ2-7; possible D gene TRBD2, 6 bases. CDR1 is SQVTM and CDR2 is ANQGSEA in the germline V gene. This CDR3 is built from 12 residues.

A word on this clonotype: A junction end diverges from the germline sequence, so it may reflect a read error. The chain joins TRBV14 to TRBJ2-1; tentatively, D is TRBD1 (6 bases). This CDR3 region has 14 residues. Germline loops: CDR1 SGHDN, CDR2 FVKESK. This CDR3 reads CTSSLMTGHNEQFF. CDR3 bases: TGTACCAGCAGCCTTATGACAGGTCACAATGAGCAGTTCTTC.

As concerns this clonotype: One end of the junction fails to match germline, which may point to a read error. The chain links TRBV11-2 to TRBJ2-1; the D gene is possibly TRBD2 (6 bases). The CDR3 has 19 amino acids. Germline V lookup: CDR1 SGHAT, CDR2 FQNNGV. The CDR3 is CASSNHPVVRDSRYNVQFF. CDR3 nucleotides: TGTGCAAGCAGCAACCATCCCGTAGTCCGGGACTCGAGATACAATGTGCAGTTCTTC. Using reference TRBV11-2 and TRBJ2-1 for the parts outside the CDR3, the full variable domain is EAGVAQSPRYKIIEKRQSVAFWCNPISGHATLYWYQQILGQGPKLLIQFQNNGVVDDSQLPKDRFSAERLKGVDSTLKIQPAKLEDSAVYLCASSNHPVVRDSRYNVQFFGPGTRLTVL.

The rearrangement uses TRBV29-1 and TRBJ1-4; the D gene is possibly TRBD1 (5 bases). V gave up 5 bases and J gave up 4 bases, with 20 bases separating them. The CDR3 has 16 amino acids. The germline CDR1 and CDR2 sequences are SQVTM and ANQGSEA. Written as DNA, the CDR3 is TGCAGCGTTTCTCCCGGGATAGGGGCACGTAATGAAAAACTGTTTTTT. It yields the protein CSVSPGIGARNEKLFF.

This clonotype came up many times. The chain recombines TRBV11-2 with TRBJ1-1; D possibly corresponds to TRBD1 (5 bases). Trimming removed 1 base from V and 4 bases from J, with 10 bases in between. CDR3 length equals 14 residues. The germline V gene has CDR1 SGHAT and CDR2 FQNNGV. This CDR3 reads CASSLVGRGTEAFF. The CDR3 DNA sequence: TGTGCCAGCAGCTTAGTCGGGAGGGGCACTGAAGCTTTCTTT.

The table lists this clonotype with a count of one. This is likely a read error, given that the CDR3 carries no conserved phenylalanine or tryptophan at its end. No DNA is shown, since the ends of the CDR3 on it are uncertain; the CDR3 is the one TCRdb lists. The chain employs TRBV4-2 and TRBJ1-1. Including both end residues, the CDR3 is 15 amino acids long. Germline V CDR1 and CDR2: LGHNA, YNFKEQ. CDR3 sequence: CASSQEEGIGTEVFI.

With regard to this clonotype: In this CDR3 the conserved last residue, phenylalanine or tryptophan, is missing, so a read error is likely. This chain connects TRBV5-1 to TRBJ2-3; 8 nucleotides match TRBD2. The germline CDR1 and CDR2 sequences are SGHRS and YFSETQ. The CDR3 runs 14 residues. The CDR3 reads CARSPGGPADTQYV. The CDR3 DNA reads TGCGCCCGCAGCCCGGGAGGGCCGGCAGATACGCAGTATGTT.

This clonotype was counted between two and nine times. The chain joins TRBV2 to TRBJ1-1, with D possibly TRBD1 on 5 matching bases. CDR1 is SNHLY and CDR2 is FYNNEI in the germline V gene. V dropped 6 bases and J dropped 4 bases, with 12 bases sitting between them. The CDR3 extends over 13 amino acids. The CDR3 protein is CASRAAQGTEAFF. The CDR3 coding sequence is TGTGCCAGCAGGGCAGCTCAGGGCACTGAAGCTTTCTTT. Full variable domain (missing parts from reference TRBV2 and TRBJ1-1): EPEVTQTPSHQVTQMGQEVILRCVPISNHLYFYWYRQILGQKVEFLVSFYNNEISEKSEIFDDQFSVERPDGSNFTLKIRSTKLEDSAMYFCASRAAQGTEAFFGQGTRLTVV.

For this clonotype: One end of the junction is discordant with germline, which a read error may explain. This chain links TRBV29-1 with TRBJ2-2; 9 nucleotides align to TRBD1. CDR1 and CDR2 (germline): SQVTM, ANQGSEA. This CDR3 contains 14 residues. The CDR3, as DNA: TGCAGCGTCGGCCGACAGGGGGACACCGGGGAGCCGTTTTTT. Translated, it gives CSVGRQGDTGEPFF.

As concerns this clonotype: Germline and junction disagree at one end, which may indicate a read error. The rearrangement links TRBV5-4 to TRBJ2-2, with 7 bases matching TRBD1. CDR1 SGHNT and CDR2 YYREEE come from the germline V gene (reference sequence). The length of the CDR3 is 15 residues. CDR3 DNA sequence: TGTGTCAGCCAACAGAACAGGGGGAACACCGGGGAGCTGTTTTTT. This gives the protein CVSQQNRGNTGELFF.

Details on this clonotype: A read error may explain this, as a much larger clone is one base away. J is TRBJ2-5 and V is TRBV28, with 12 bases identical to TRBD2. The CDR3 runs to 16 residues. V trimming: 8 bases; J trimming: 1 base; junction bases outside the gene matches: 8. Germline V gene data show CDR1 as MDHEN and CDR2 as SYDVKM. CDR3 residues: CASQLAGGTVQETQYF. CDR3 DNA sequence: TGTGCCAGCCAGCTAGCGGGAGGGACGGTCCAAGAGACCCAGTACTTC.

V gene TRBV4-1 combines with J gene TRBJ1-2; no reliable D call. Germline V gene lookup returns CDR1 MGHRA and CDR2 YSYEKL. This CDR3 has 15 amino acids. V was trimmed by 0 bases and J by 8 bases, leaving 16 bases between them. The CDR3 nucleotides are TGCGCCAGCAGCCAAGATTGGGAGGAGCATATAGGCTACACCTTC. Protein: CASSQDWEEHIGYTF.

Points on this clonotype: The junction does not match germline at one end; this may be a read error. V usage is TRBV29-1 and J usage is TRBJ2-1; the D is unclear. The CDR3 loop spans 14 amino acids. CDR1 SQVTM and CDR2 ANQGSEA come from the germline V gene. This chain's CDR3 is CSVLIQVVYNELSF. The CDR3 coding sequence is TGCAGCGTTCTTATCCAGGTCGTTTACAATGAGCTGTCCTTC.

On this clonotype: A junction boundary mismatches the germline segment, possibly from a read error. The genes are TRBV4-1 and TRBJ2-2; a possible D gene is TRBD2 (5 bases). The CDR3 spans 13 residues. The V gene's germline CDR1 is MGHRA and CDR2 YSYEKL. The CDR3 nucleotides read TGCGCCAGCCATGTCATGAACACCGGGGAGCTGTCTTTT. This codes for CASHVMNTGELSF.

Regarding this clonotype: The final CDR3 position lacks the conserved phenylalanine or tryptophan, pointing to a likely read error. The chain uses TRBV6-1 and TRBJ2-5, with D perhaps matching TRBD1 or TRBD2 (5 bases each). Deletions cut 4 bases from V and 1 base from J, with 13 bases between. The CDR3 loop spans 15 amino acids. CDR1 is MNHNS and CDR2 is SASEGT in the germline V gene. The CDR3, as DNA: TGTGCCAGCAGTGTACAATTCGGGACCCAAGAGACCCAGTACTTA. Encoded protein: CASSVQFGTQETQYL.

Regarding this clonotype: An end of the junction does not agree with germline; a read error may underlie this. V and J are TRBV6-6 and TRBJ2-4; D possibly matches TRBD1 or TRBD2 (5 bases each). CDR1 MNHNY and CDR2 SVGAGI come from the germline V gene (reference sequence). This CDR3 is 16 amino acids long. CDR3 nucleotides: TGTGCCAGGAGTCCCCCTGGGGACCGGGCCAAAAACACTCAGTACTTC. It specifies CARSPPGDRAKNTQYF.

Regarding this clonotype: The junction shows a germline mismatch at one end, possibly a read error. The rearrangement links TRBV7-9 to TRBJ2-3, with D possibly being TRBD2 (6 bases). The CDR3 runs 14 residues. Germline CDR1 is SEHNR and CDR2 is FQNEAQ (reference sequence). The CDR3 DNA sequence: TGTACCAGCAGCTTCGGGGGTAGCACAGATACGCAGTATTTT. This sequence encodes CTSSFGGSTDTQYF.

The chain carries TRBV11-3 and TRBJ2-3; no firm D call. V was clipped by 8 bases and J by 11 bases, with 20 bases between them. The CDR3 runs to 13 residues. The germline CDR1 and CDR2 sequences are SGHNT and YENEEA. The DNA of the CDR3 is TGTGCCAGCGACTTAGATCTTGGAAATATGCAGTATTTT. This sequence encodes CASDLDLGNMQYF.

This clonotype turned up a few times. The V call is TRBV7-3, the J call TRBJ2-1, with D tentatively TRBD2 (8 bases). The CDR3 runs 16 residues. Germline CDR1 is SGHTA and CDR2 is FQGTGA. V shed 4 bases and J shed 7 bases, with 20 bases lying between them. DNA of the CDR3: TGTGCCAGCAGCTCAGCCGGGACAGAGCGGGGGAATGAGCAGTTCTTC. This translates into CASSSAGTERGNEQFF.

Comment on this clonotype: One junction end disagrees with the germline gene, perhaps due to a read error. The DNA for the CDR3 is TGTGCCAGTAGCCAAGATTGGACAGGGAACAATAAGCAGTTCTTC. It translates to CASSQDWTGNNKQFF. V usage is TRBV4-2 and J usage is TRBJ2-1; 8 bases agree with TRBD1. Germline-derived CDR1 and CDR2 are LGHNA and YNFKEQ. The CDR3 runs 15 residues.

This clonotype was recorded once. The chain uses TRBV29-1 and TRBJ2-1; no reliable D call. The CDR3 totals 12 residues. V was clipped by 8 bases and J by 5 bases, with 13 bases between them. The V gene's germline CDR1 is SQVTM and CDR2 ANQGSEA. The chain's CDR3 is CSLSISDNEQFF. The CDR3 nucleotides are TGCAGCCTTAGCATCTCAGACAATGAGCAGTTCTTC.

Details on this clonotype: A much larger clone differs from this one at a single base, so this may be a read error. The CDR3 ends on some other residue instead of the conserved phenylalanine or tryptophan, so this is likely a read error. The CDR3 coding sequence is TGCGCCAGCAGCTTGGCCGTGGGAAACTACGAGCAGTACCTC. This codes for CASSLAVGNYEQYL. The chain joins TRBV5-1 to TRBJ2-7; D is uncertain. The CDR3 is 14 amino acids. Trimming pared 0 bases from V and 3 bases from J, leaving 10 bases between. Per the germline V gene, CDR1 is SGHRS and CDR2 is YFSETQ.